This T cell receptor (beta chain) was documented in a study of T-cell reconstitution after alpha-beta-depleted transplantation in children. This CDR3 has 14 residues. Trimming took 3 bases from V and 5 from J, leaving 15 bases between them. Per germline, CDR1 DFQATT and CDR2 SNEGSKA (reference sequence). Unique molecular identifiers were incorporated during preparation of the TCRbeta library. Using its own MiXCR run on the PCR reads, TCRdb lists one record per CDR3 protein. This table holds about 27,000 distinct CDR3 sequences, over 15% found once. The chain employs TRBV20-1 and TRBJ2-3; D may correspond to TRBD1 or TRBD2 (5 bases each). Source: PBMCs, mostly from graft donor cells, taken 60 days after TCRalphabeta/CD19-depleted stem cell transplant. This receptor was obtained from a male patient aged 2 to 10 who had a stem cell transplant for acute lymphoblastic leukemia, so the T cells may come from the graft donor. The CDR3: CSASEGLTGDTQYF. The CDR3, as DNA: TGCAGTGCTAGTGAGGGGCTCACCGGAGATACGCAGTATTTT.